This TCR beta chain was recorded in a study of OX40 agonist ivuxolimab in advanced cancers. Study context: Ivuxolimab was delivered to patients intravenously every 2 weeks at doses spanning 0.01 to 10 mg/kg.

Germline trimming cut 2 bases from V and 7 bases from J; bases unmatched to any gene: 8. The CDR3 has 18 amino acids. CDR1 and CDR2 from the germline V gene are SSHAT and FNYEAQ (reference sequence). The assay was immunoSEQ multiplex PCR, and TCRdb's table has in-frame clones only and misses some. The sample contains 60,000 to 90,000 clones, about 92% of which appear only once. Findings of the study overall: The work left the antigen specificity of expanded peripheral T cells undetermined. Researchers report that CD8+ T cells had, on average, more expanded clones than CD4+.

A remark on this clone: What it recognizes is unknown.

On cycle 4 day 1 and cycle 7 day 1, as well as at baseline, blood was sampled. The source material was CD4+ or CD8+ T cells sorted from blood, sampled in a trial of the OX40 agonist ivuxolimab. This chain links TRBV7-7 with TRBJ2-1, with 16 bases lining up with TRBD2. The sequence was collected from an adult with an advanced solid tumor such as melanoma, head and neck, liver or kidney cancer. The CDR3 DNA sequence: TGTGCCAGCAGCTTAAACGAGGGACTAGCGGGAGGGCCGAATGAGCAGTTCTTC. This codes for CASSLNEGLAGGPNEQFF.